This T cell receptor beta chain was retrieved from a study of CD8 T cell repertoires and HIV-1 epitope variants. Notes on the study in general: The TAALDMSHF plasma variant had no responses, unlike KF9 (about 5 clonotypes) and HW9 (one).

Here immunoSEQ multiplex PCR was the method, and the copy in TCRdb shows in-frame clones only, minus some. The table includes about 5,000 clones, just over 65% detected once. The V segment lost 1 base and the J segment 5 bases; nucleotides outside the gene matches: 4. The germline V gene has CDR1 LGHNT and CDR2 FRNRAP. CDR3 length equals 15 residues. Concerning this clone itself: Its antigen is undetermined.

The chain employs TRBV12-5 and TRBJ2-3, with 9 bases aligning to TRBD1. The sample was cultured CD8+ T cells derived from PBMCs. This TCR was recovered from a male donor with HIV. Here the CDR3 reads CASGLGVTGGDTQYF. Here the CDR3 DNA reads TGTGCTAGTGGTTTGGGCGTGACAGGGGGAGATACGCAGTATTTT.